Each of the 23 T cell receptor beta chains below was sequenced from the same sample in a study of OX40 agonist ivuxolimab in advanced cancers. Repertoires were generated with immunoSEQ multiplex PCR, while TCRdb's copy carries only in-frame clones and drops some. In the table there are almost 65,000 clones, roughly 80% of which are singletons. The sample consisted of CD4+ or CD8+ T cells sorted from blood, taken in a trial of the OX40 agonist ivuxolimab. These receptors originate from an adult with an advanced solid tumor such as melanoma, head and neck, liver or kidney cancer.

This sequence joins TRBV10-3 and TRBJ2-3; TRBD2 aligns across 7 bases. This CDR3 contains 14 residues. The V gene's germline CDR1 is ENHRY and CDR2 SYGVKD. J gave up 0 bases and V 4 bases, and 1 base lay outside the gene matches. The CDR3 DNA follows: TGTGCCATCAGTGTCGGGGGGAGCACAGATACGCAGTATTTT. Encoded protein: CAISVGGSTDTQYF.

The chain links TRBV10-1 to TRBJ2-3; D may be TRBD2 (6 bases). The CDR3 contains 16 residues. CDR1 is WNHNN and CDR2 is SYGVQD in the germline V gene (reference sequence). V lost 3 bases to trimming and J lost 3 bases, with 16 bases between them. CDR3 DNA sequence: TGCGCCAGCAGTGAAGGAAGGAAAGGGACTACAGATACGCAGTATTTT. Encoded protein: CASSEGRKGTTDTQYF.

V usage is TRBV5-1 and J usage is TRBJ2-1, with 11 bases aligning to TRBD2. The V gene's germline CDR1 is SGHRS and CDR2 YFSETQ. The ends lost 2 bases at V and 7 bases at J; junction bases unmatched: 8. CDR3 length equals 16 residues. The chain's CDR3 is CASSFLAGGGENEQFF. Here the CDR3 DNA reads TGCGCCAGCAGCTTCCTAGCGGGAGGTGGAGAGAATGAGCAGTTCTTC.

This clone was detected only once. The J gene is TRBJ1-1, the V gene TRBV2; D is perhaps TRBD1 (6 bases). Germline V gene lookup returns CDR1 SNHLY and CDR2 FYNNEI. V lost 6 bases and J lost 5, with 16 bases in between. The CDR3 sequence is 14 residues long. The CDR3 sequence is CASRLNRVGTEAFF. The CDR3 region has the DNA TGTGCCAGCAGGCTTAACAGGGTTGGTACTGAAGCTTTCTTT.

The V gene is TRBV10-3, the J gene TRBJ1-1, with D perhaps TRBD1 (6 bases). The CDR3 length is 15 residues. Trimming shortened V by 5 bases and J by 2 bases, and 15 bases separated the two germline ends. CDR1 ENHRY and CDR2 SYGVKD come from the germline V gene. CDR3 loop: CAISSTQGINTEAFF. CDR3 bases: TGTGCCATCAGTTCTACACAGGGAATAAACACTGAAGCTTTCTTT.

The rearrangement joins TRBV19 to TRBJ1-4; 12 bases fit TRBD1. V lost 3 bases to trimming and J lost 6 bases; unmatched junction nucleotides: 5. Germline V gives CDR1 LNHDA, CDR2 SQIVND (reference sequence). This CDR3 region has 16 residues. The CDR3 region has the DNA TGTGCCAGTAGTATCGCCGGGACAGGGGGCGATGAAAAACTGTTTTTT. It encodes CASSIAGTGGDEKLFF.

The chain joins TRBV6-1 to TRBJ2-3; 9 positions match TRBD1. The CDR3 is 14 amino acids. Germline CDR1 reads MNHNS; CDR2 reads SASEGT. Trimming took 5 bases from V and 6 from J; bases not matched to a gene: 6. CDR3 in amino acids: CASSLGTGYDTQYF. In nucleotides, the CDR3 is TGTGCCAGCAGTTTAGGGACAGGGTACGATACGCAGTATTTT.

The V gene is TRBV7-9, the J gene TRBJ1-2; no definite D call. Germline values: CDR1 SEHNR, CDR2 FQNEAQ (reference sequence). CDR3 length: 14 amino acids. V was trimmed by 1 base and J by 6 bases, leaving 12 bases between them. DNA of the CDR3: TGTGCCAGCAGCTTAGAGGCTCGAACACATGGCTACACCTTC. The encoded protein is CASSLEARTHGYTF.

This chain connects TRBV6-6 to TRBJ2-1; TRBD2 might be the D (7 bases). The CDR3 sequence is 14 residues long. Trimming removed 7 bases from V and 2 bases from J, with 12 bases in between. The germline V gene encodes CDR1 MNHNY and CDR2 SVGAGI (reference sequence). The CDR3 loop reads CASTWGGAYNEQFF. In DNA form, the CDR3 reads TGTGCCAGCACCTGGGGGGGCGCCTACAATGAGCAGTTCTTC.

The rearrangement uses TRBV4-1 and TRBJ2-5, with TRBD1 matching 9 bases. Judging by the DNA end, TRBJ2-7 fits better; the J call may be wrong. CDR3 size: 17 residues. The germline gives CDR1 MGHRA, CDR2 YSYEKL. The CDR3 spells CASSRRQGEGHSYEQYF. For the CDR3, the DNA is TGCGCCAGCAGCCGAAGACAGGGGGAAGGACACTCCTACGAGCAGTACTTC.

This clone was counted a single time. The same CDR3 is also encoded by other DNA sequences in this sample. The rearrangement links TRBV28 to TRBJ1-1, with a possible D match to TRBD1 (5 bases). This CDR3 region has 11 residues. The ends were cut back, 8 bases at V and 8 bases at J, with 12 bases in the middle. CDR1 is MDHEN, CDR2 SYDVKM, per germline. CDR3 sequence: CASRGRPEAFF. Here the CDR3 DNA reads TGTGCCAGCCGGGGGAGACCAGAAGCTTTCTTT.

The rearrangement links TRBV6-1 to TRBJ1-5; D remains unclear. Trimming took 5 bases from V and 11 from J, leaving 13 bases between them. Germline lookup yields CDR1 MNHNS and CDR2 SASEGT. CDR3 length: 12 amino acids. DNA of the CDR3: TGTGCCAGCAGTCTGGGCGGTGCGGCCCAGCATTTT. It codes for CASSLGGAAQHF.

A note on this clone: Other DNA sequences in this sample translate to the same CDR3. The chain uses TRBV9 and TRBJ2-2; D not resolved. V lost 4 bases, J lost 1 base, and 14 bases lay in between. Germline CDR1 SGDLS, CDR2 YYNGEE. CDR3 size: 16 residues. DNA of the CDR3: TGTGCCAGCAGCCCGACTGGGGTGGGGAACACCGGGGAGCTGTTTTTT. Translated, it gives CASSPTGVGNTGELFF.

CDR3 nucleotide sequence: TGCGCCAGCAGACGGGAGGGGGATGAGCAGTTCTTC. Its protein is CASRREGDEQFF. V is TRBV5-1 and J is TRBJ2-1, with 8 positions matching TRBD2. V trimming: 5 bases; J trimming: 8 bases; junction bases outside the gene matches: 3. Germline V gives CDR1 SGHRS, CDR2 YFSETQ. The CDR3 covers 12 residues.

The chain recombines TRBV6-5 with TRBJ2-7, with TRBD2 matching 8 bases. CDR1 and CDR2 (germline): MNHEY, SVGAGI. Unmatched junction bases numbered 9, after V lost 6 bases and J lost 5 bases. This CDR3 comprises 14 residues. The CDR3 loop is CASSSGLRGDEQYF. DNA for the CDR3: TGTGCCAGCAGCTCAGGACTGCGGGGGGACGAGCAGTACTTC.

The CDR3 protein is CASSFQARGFSTDTQYF. CDR3 bases: TGTGCCAGCAGCTTCCAGGCGCGAGGGTTTAGCACAGATACGCAGTATTTT. This rearrangement joins TRBV7-2 to TRBJ2-3, with TRBD2 as a possible D gene (5 bases). In germline, CDR1 is SGHTA, CDR2 FQGNSA. Deletions cut 3 bases from V and 0 bases from J, with 16 bases between. This CDR3 has 17 residues.

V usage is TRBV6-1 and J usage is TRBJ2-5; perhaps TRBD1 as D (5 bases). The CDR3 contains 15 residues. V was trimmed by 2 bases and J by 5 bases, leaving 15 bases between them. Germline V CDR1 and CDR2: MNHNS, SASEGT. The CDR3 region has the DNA TGTGCCAGCAGTGAAACACAGGTAAAGAAGGAGACCCAGTACTTC. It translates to CASSETQVKKETQYF.

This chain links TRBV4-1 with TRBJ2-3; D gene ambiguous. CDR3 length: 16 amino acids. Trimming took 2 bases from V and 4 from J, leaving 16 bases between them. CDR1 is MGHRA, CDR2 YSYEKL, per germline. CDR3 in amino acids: CASSQLNMGFADTQYF. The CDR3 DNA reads TGCGCCAGCAGCCAATTGAATATGGGGTTTGCAGATACGCAGTATTTT.

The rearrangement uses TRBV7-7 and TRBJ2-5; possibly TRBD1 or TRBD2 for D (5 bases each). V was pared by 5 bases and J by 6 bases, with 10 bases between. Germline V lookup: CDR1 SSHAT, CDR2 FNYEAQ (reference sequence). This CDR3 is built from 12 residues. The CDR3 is CASSHTGQTQYF. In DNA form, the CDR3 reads TGTGCCAGCAGCCACACGGGGCAGACCCAGTACTTC.

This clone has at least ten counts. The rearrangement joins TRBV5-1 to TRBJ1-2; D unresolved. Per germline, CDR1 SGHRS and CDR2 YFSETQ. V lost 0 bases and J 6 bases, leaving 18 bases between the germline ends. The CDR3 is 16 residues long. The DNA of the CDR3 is TGCGCCAGCAGCTTGGATTCGGGCGCGGTATTTAATGGCTACACCTTC. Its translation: CASSLDSGAVFNGYTF.

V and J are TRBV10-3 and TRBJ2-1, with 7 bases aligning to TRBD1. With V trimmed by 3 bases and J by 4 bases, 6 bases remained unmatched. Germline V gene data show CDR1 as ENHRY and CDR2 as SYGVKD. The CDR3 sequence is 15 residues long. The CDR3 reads CAISDDKGAYNEQFF. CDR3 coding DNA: TGTGCCATCAGTGACGATAAGGGGGCATACAATGAGCAGTTCTTC.

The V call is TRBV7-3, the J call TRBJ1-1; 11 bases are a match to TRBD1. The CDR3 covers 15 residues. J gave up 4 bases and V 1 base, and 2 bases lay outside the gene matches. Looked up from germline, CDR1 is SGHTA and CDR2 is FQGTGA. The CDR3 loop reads CASSLSGTGGTEAFF. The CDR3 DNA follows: TGTGCCAGCAGCTTAAGCGGGACAGGGGGCACTGAAGCTTTCTTT.

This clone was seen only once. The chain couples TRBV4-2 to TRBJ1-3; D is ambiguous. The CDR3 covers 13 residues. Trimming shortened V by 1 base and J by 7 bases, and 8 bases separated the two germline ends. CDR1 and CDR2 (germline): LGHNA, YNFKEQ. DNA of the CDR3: TGTGCCAGCAGCCAAGCCCCTCTGAACACCATATATTTT. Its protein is CASSQAPLNTIYF.